The clone carrying this T cell receptor beta chain was seen at least ten times. Trimming took 2 bases from V and 7 from J; bases not matched to a gene: 9. This CDR3 is 16 amino acids long. Germline CDR1 is WSHSY and CDR2 is SAAADI. The data stem from a study of T cells in Graves' hyperthyroidism and ophthalmopathy. Amplified TCR beta CDR3 regions derived from RNA transcripts. First-round RT-PCR with HTBI primers amplified the TCR CDR3 region. TCRdb re-analysed the multiplex PCR reads in MiXCR, keeping a single row per CDR3 protein. Among around 600,000 distinct CDR3 sequences listed, 13% to 15% were seen once.

The chain employs TRBV10-2 and TRBJ2-7; 12 nucleotides match TRBD1. Sequencing was performed on blood. This clonotype was sampled from a woman aged 18-29 years with Graves' ophthalmopathy. The CDR3 is CASSERPGQGAREQYF. CDR3 sequence (DNA): TGCGCCAGCAGTGAGAGACCGGGACAGGGGGCGCGTGAGCAGTACTTC.